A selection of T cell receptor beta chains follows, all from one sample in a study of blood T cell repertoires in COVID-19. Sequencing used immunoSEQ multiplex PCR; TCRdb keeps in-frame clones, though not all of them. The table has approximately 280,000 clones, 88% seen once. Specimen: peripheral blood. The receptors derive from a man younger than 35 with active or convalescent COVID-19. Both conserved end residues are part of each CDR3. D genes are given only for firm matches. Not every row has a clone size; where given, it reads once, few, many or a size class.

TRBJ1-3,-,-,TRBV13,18,TGTGCCAGCAGCTTAGGTGGCATCGGGTTGAGCTCTGGAAACACCATATATTTT,CASSLGGIGLSSGNTIYF
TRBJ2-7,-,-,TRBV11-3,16,TGTGCCAGCAGCGCAAACCTCCGGGACACCTCCTACGAGCAGTACTTC,CASSANLRDTSYEQYF
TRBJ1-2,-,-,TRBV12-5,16,TGTGCTAGTGGTACCCACCGCCTAACAGGGATCTATGGCTACACCTTC,CASGTHRLTGIYGYTF
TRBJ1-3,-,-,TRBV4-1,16,TGCGCCAGCAGCCAAGACCTCGGTCTCTCTGGAAACACCATATATTTT,CASSQDLGLSGNTIYF
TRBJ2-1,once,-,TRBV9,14,TGTGCCAGCAGCGGACGGGGCTCCTACAATGAGCAGTTCTTC,CASSGRGSYNEQFF
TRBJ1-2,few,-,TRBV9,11,TGTGCCAGCCACGGACAGAGGGGCTACACCTTC,CASHGQRGYTF
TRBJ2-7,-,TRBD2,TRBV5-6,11,TGTGCCAGCAGCTTAGCGGGAGAGCAGTACTTC,CASSLAGEQYF
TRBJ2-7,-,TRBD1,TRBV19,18,TGTGCCAGTAGTATAGGCCACCACCCGGGACAGGGAGGCTACGAGCAGTACTTC,CASSIGHHPGQGGYEQYF
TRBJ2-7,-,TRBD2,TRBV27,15,TGTGCCAGCAGGATTAGCGGGGGGGCCGGAAACGAGCAGTACTTC,CASRISGGAGNEQYF
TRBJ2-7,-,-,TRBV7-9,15,TGTGCCAGCACCACATGGAGGGGAGGCTCCTACGAGCAGTACTTC,CASTTWRGGSYEQYF
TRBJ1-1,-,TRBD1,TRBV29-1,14,TGCAGCGCGCGGACAGGCGAGGTTGGCACTGAAGCTTTCTTT,CSARTGEVGTEAFF
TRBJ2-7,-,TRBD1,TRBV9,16,TGTGCCAGCAGCGGGTACGGGACAGGGAGTTCCTACGAGCAGTACTTC,CASSGYGTGSSYEQYF
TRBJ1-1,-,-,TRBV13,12,TGTGCCAGCAGCTTATGGGGCAGTGGGGCTTTCTTT,CASSLWGSGAFF
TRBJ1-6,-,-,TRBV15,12,TGTGCCACCAGCAACATCGGGAGACCCCTCCACTTT,CATSNIGRPLHF
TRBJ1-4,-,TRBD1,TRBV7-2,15,TGTGCCAGCAGCTTATTACAGGGGGCGTATGAAAAACTGTTTTTT,CASSLLQGAYEKLFF
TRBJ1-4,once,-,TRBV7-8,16,TGTGCCAGCAGCTTCGATAGGGGTTTAGCTAATGAAAAACTGTTTTTT,CASSFDRGLANEKLFF
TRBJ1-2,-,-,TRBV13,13,TGTGCCAGCAGCTTAGGCCGGGACTATGGCTACACCTTC,CASSLGRDYGYTF
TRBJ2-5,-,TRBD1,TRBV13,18,TGTGCCAGCAGCTTAACTGGACAGGGGGCATACCGGTTAGAGACCCAGTACTTC,CASSLTGQGAYRLETQYF
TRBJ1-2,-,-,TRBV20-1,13,TGCAGTGCTAGTCAAAGGGGGTCTTATGGCTACACCTTC,CSASQRGSYGYTF
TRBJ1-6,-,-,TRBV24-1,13,TGTGCCACGAGAGCAGGGTCAGAGTCACCCCTCCACTTT,CATRAGSESPLHF
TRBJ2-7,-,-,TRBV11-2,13,TGTGCCAGCAGCCGTAGCCTAGGATACGAGCAGTACTTC,CASSRSLGYEQYF
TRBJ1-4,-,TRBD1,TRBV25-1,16,TGTGCCAGCAGTGAATATAGCCAGGGGGCGATTGAAAAACTGTTTTTT,CASSEYSQGAIEKLFF
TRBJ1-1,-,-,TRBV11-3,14,TGTGCCAGCAGCTTACACGGGGGGAACACTGAAGCTTTCTTT,CASSLHGGNTEAFF
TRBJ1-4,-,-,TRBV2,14,TGTGCCAGCAGTGTTGGCAGTATTAATGAAAAACTGTTTTTT,CASSVGSINEKLFF